The 14 T cell receptor beta chains reported below all come from one sample, sequenced in a study of blood T cell repertoires in COVID-19 (dated by TCRdb to the early 2020s). Libraries were built with the immunoSEQ multiplex PCR assay. TCRdb stores this immuneACCESS table with in-frame sequences only. Part of the clones is absent; in the studies checked, under half of the shortfall reflects unresolved V genes, and no reason is known for the rest. For this sample the table gives 400,000 or so clones, of which around 89% were detected only once. Around 1.5% of the sample is held by the ten biggest clonotypes. The source material was peripheral blood. These receptors originate from a woman aged 40 to 50 with COVID-19, enrolled during active disease.

This clone has just one count. This chain joins TRBV12-3 or TRBV12-4 and TRBJ2-5; no reliable D call. The length of the CDR3 is 12 residues. V shed 6 bases and J shed 2 bases, with 7 bases lying between them. This CDR3 reads CASRTGQETQYF. Here the CDR3 DNA reads TGTGCCAGCAGGACGGGTCAAGAGACCCAGTACTTC.

This clone was seen a handful of times. The chain links TRBV29-1 to TRBJ1-1, with TRBD1 matching 7 bases. CDR3 length equals 14 residues. V lost 4 bases, J lost 4 bases, and 9 bases stayed unmatched. Germline V gene data show CDR1 as SQVTM and CDR2 as ANQGSEA. DNA for the CDR3: TGCAGCGTTGGACCTCTTACAGGGGCCACTGAAGCTTTCTTT. It translates to CSVGPLTGATEAFF.

The chain joins TRBV6-5 to TRBJ1-2; D is perhaps TRBD1 (6 bases). CDR1 is MNHEY, CDR2 SVGAGI, per germline. The CDR3 loop spans 13 amino acids. Trimming took 6 bases from V and 4 from J, leaving 12 bases between them. The CDR3 protein is CASSSGTFYGYTF. In nucleotides, the CDR3 is TGTGCCAGCAGCTCCGGGACATTCTATGGCTACACCTTC.

The chain joins TRBV18 to TRBJ1-4; D is perhaps TRBD1 (5 bases). V was trimmed by 3 bases and J by 8 bases, leaving 10 bases between them. In germline, CDR1 is KGHSH, CDR2 LQKENI. The CDR3 runs 13 residues. In nucleotides, the CDR3 is TGTGCCAGCTCACCCGGGACTGGAGAAAAACTGTTTTTT. Protein: CASSPGTGEKLFF.

The CDR3: CASSLAGSYNSPLHF. In DNA form, the CDR3 reads TGCGCCAGCAGCTTGGCCGGCTCCTATAATTCACCCCTCCACTTT. The chain has TRBV5-1 and TRBJ1-6; D remains unclear. Germline loops: CDR1 SGHRS, CDR2 YFSETQ. V lost 0 bases and J lost 0, with 4 bases in between. The CDR3 has 15 amino acids.

The CDR3 loop reads CAWSVMAASGQPQHF. Here the CDR3 DNA reads TGTGCCTGGAGTGTTATGGCCGCATCGGGGCAGCCCCAGCATTTT. The chain joins TRBV30 to TRBJ1-5; D unclear. The CDR3 runs 15 residues. V was pared by 0 bases and J by 7 bases, with 16 bases between. Germline V gives CDR1 GTSNPN, CDR2 SVGIG (reference sequence).

The chain carries TRBV14 and TRBJ2-1, with 9 bases lining up with TRBD1. This CDR3 contains 14 residues. Germline CDR1 reads SGHDN; CDR2 reads FVKESK. V dropped 4 bases and J dropped 9; count of bases not matched to a gene: 7. The CDR3 sequence: CASSLGQGWSEQFF. CDR3 nucleotides: TGTGCCAGCAGCCTAGGACAGGGGTGGAGTGAGCAGTTCTTC. Looking up the rest from reference TRBV14 and TRBJ2-1 gives the full variable domain: EAGVTQFPSHSVIEKGQTVTLRCDPISGHDNLYWYRRVMGKEIKFLLHFVKESKQDESGMPNNRFLAERTGGTYSTLKVQPAELEDSGVYFCASSLGQGWSEQFFGPGTRLTVL.

Concerning this clone itself: Other nucleotide sequences in the sample specify the same CDR3. The V call is TRBV27, the J call TRBJ2-1, with 8 bases matching TRBD1. Germline trimming cut 3 bases from V and 4 bases from J; bases unmatched to any gene: 2. CDR1 is MNHEY, CDR2 SMNVEV, per germline (reference sequence). The CDR3 is made up of 14 amino acids. Written as DNA, the CDR3 is TGTGCCAGCAGTTTGGGACAGGCTTACAATGAGCAGTTCTTC. This codes for CASSLGQAYNEQFF.

This rearrangement joins TRBV19 to TRBJ2-1; 7 bases match TRBD2. J was trimmed by 5 bases and V by 4 bases; bases with no gene match: 2. Looked up from germline, CDR1 is LNHDA and CDR2 is SQIVND (reference sequence). CDR3 length equals 13 residues. The DNA for the CDR3 is TGTGCCAGTAGTAGAGGGACTAACAATGAGCAGTTCTTC. Its protein product is CASSRGTNNEQFF.

J is TRBJ1-2 and V is TRBV19, with no clear D. Germline V gene lookup returns CDR1 LNHDA and CDR2 SQIVND (reference sequence). V dropped 2 bases and J dropped 0 bases, with 10 bases sitting between them. This CDR3 has 15 residues. DNA for the CDR3: TGTGCCAGTAGTATAAAGGGAGGGACTAACTATGGCTACACCTTC. Encoded protein: CASSIKGGTNYGYTF.

J is TRBJ2-6 and V is TRBV5-4, with 7 positions matching TRBD1. Germline trimming cut 4 bases from V and 0 bases from J; bases unmatched to any gene: 10. Germline assignment: CDR1 SGHNT and CDR2 YYREEE (reference sequence). The CDR3 runs to 18 residues. In DNA form, the CDR3 reads TGTGCCAGCAGCCTGGACAGGCCTCCCAGCTCTGGGGCCAACGTCCTGACTTTC. The encoded protein is CASSLDRPPSSGANVLTF.

This clone was found a few times. V gene TRBV6-6 combines with J gene TRBJ2-1; TRBD1 matches at 7 bases. The ends lost 6 bases at V and 15 bases at J; junction bases unmatched: 11. Per germline, CDR1 MNHNY and CDR2 SVGAGI (reference sequence). The CDR3 totals 12 residues. CDR3 nucleotide sequence: TGTGCCAGCAGGCAGGGGGAGTGGGTTTGGTTCTTC. Its protein is CASRQGEWVWFF.

The chain is built from TRBV27 and TRBJ1-2, with 9 bases matching TRBD1. The CDR3 spans 17 residues. J gave up 4 bases and V 2 bases, and 11 bases lay outside the gene matches. CDR1 and CDR2 (germline): MNHEY, SMNVEV (reference sequence). In DNA, the CDR3 is TGTGCCAGCAGTTTAAAGGGACAGGGATTACCCGGCTATGGCTACACCTTC. Protein: CASSLKGQGLPGYGYTF.

Here the CDR3 reads CASSLAGNEETQYF. DNA of the CDR3: TGTGCCAGCAGTCTCGCCGGGAACGAAGAGACCCAGTACTTC. The rearrangement links TRBV6-5 to TRBJ2-5; D might be TRBD2 (5 bases). The V gene lost 5 bases and the J gene lost 3 bases, with 13 bases spanning the gap. CDR1 and CDR2 from the germline V gene are MNHEY and SVGAGI. The CDR3 spans 14 residues.